The rows below give T cell receptor beta chains drawn from one sample of a study of blood T cells in healthy people across ages. TCRdb analysed the 5' RACE reads with MiXCR anew, one entry per CDR3 protein. The data show roughly 800,000 distinct CDR3 sequences, roughly 64% seen once. The sample taken for sequencing was blood. The receptors come from a young man in good health. CDR3s leave out the opening cysteine and the closing phenylalanine or tryptophan.

cdr3_length v_call cdr3_aa
13 TRBV18 ASSPPGLAGAEQY
12 TRBV29-1 SVEGMGIADTQY
15 TRBV20-1 SAVTISGTHHTDTQY
9 TRBV20-1 SVVFSRKEF
14 TRBV3-1 ASGPHPTISGGEQF
11 TRBV10-3 AISAASVASQF
12 TRBV9 ASSPIAGVETQY
15 TRBV20-1 SARDYRDTGISYEQY
16 TRBV5-1 ASSPRASGGASTDTQY
11 TRBV7-9 ASSPNMGGEAF
11 TRBV30 AWIPERGYGYT
15 TRBV2 ASSESLRWEDLGEQY
11 TRBV10-3 AISESVQHEQY
11 TRBV4-3 ASSPSVGTKQF
8 TRBV10-3 ALTEGAAF
14 TRBV27 ASSLTGIGLNYGYT
12 TRBV20-1 SAKGLGIRGEQF
11 TRBV19 AAGEGVKDTQY